This T cell receptor beta chain was captured in a study of T cells in women clearing cervical HPV infection. On the study more broadly: Cases: HPV16-related CIN3 or worse on histology, 2 invasive cancers. Cases' blood sampling followed lesion detection by median approximately 150 days (90 to 200).

Overall study results and limits: Repertoire richness, not evenness, was significantly elevated in CIN3+ cases versus controls.

A remark on this clone: What it recognizes is unknown. The read terminates 3 residues ahead of where the CDR3 ends, so the germline J gene completes it.

The repertoire was sequenced with immunoSEQ multiplex PCR; TCRdb's copy has only in-frame clones and lacks some. The specimen's table records around 28,000 clones. CDR1 and CDR2 from the germline V gene are PRHDT and FYEKMQ (reference sequence). V lost 3 bases, J lost 4 bases, and 6 bases lay in between. The CDR3 sequence is 12 residues long. The genes are TRBV13 and TRBJ1-2; D ambiguous. The sequenced sample was blood buffy coat. This sequence was found in a woman between 18 and 70 years old with a cervical HPV16 infection that either progressed to CIN3+ or cleared (not recorded which). The CDR3 region is CASSFGIYGYTF. CDR3 DNA (partial): TGTGCCAGCAGCTTCGGTATCTATGGC.